This T cell receptor (beta chain) appears in the sequencing data of a study of T cell repertoires in cytomegalovirus infection. Overall study context: Well-studied HLA-B-restricted CMV epitopes were used in the study alongside recently identified HLA-C-restricted ones. A matching HLA type, together with CMV infection, was signaled by public TCR beta signatures.

TCRdb processed the reads anew with MiXCR; each CDR3 protein has one entry. The sample holds 43,000 or so distinct CDR3 sequences, around 21% seen once. Study observations and caveats: HLA-C-restricted CMV-specific TCR beta clonotypes were dominant in the ex vivo response. Carriage of CMV together with the relevant HLA was identifiable through cumulative public TCR beta family frequency.

V lost 0 bases to trimming and J lost 6 bases; unmatched junction nucleotides: 4. This CDR3 is 15 amino acids long. Germline V gives CDR1 PRHDT, CDR2 FYEKMQ (reference sequence). About this clonotype: Its target is unknown.

The chain combines TRBV13 with TRBJ2-7; the match to TRBD2 covers 11 bases. This material consisted of CD8+ T cells from cultured PBMCs, taken from culture after CMV antigen stimulation. The receptor was isolated from a human donor in good health (CMV status not recorded). Some clones in this sample may be carry-over from other donors' samples. CDR3 amino acids: CASSLGVAGGSEQYF. CDR3 DNA: TGTGCCAGCAGCTTAGGAGTAGCGGGAGGGTCCGAGCAGTACTTC.